This T cell receptor (beta chain) is from a study of regulatory T cells in long-lasting Graves disease. This clonotype was found a few times. Germline V gives CDR1 MDHEN, CDR2 SYDVKM. With 7 bases clipped from V and 4 bases from J, the junction kept 11 bases outside the gene matches. The CDR3 sequence is 15 residues long. Building of the TCR beta libraries involved iRepertoire HTBI primers and Arm-PCR of CDR3 regions. TCRdb reanalysed the multiplex PCR reads using MiXCR and keeps one entry per CDR3 protein. The sample has a few hundred thousand distinct CDR3 sequences; roughly 15% are singletons. Documented time point: newly diagnosed GD, antithyroid drugs for less than 3 months. RNA extracted from PBMCs served as the sequencing template. These data were likewise used in another study, on T cells in Graves' hyperthyroidism and ophthalmopathy. That publication notes: The study excluded patients with uncontrolled infection, other autoimmune disease, pregnancy or lactation. HTBI primers were employed in a first-round RT-PCR of the TCR CDR3. Stable hyperthyroidism and ophthalmopathy were separated using 13 V-J signatures.

The V gene is TRBV28, the J gene TRBJ2-5; 8 nucleotides align to TRBD2. The starting material was peripheral blood mononuclear cells (PBMCs), obtained at new diagnosis, from a patient treated with antithyroid drugs. This TCR came from a woman between 50 and 59 years old with Graves disease. CDR3 in DNA: TGTGCCAGCATCCTCCACGCGGGAGGTTCAGAGACCCAGTACTTC. Encoded protein: CASILHAGGSETQYF. The whole variable domain, remainder taken from reference TRBV28 and TRBJ2-5, is DVKVTQSSRYLVKRTGEKVFLECVQDMDHENMFWYRQDPGLGLRLIYFSYDVKMKEKGDIPEGYSVSREKKERFSLILESASTNQTSMYLCASILHAGGSETQYFGPGTRLLVL.